This T cell receptor (beta chain) is drawn from a study of T cells in narcolepsy. At the level of the study: Donors had narcolepsy type 1 or type 2, or were healthy controls.

The CDR3 loop spans 14 amino acids. Germline CDR1 LNHDA, CDR2 SQIVND (reference sequence). Deletions cut 3 bases from V and 5 bases from J, with 11 bases between. Measured with immunoSEQ multiplex PCR; TCRdb has only the in-frame clones, and not every one. This table has some 20,000 clones, 83% appearing once. Note on this clone: Its antigen is not known.

Study results and limitations: Blood of same and different patients, but not healthy controls, reportedly held recurring autoreactive clonotypes. HCRT-specific and TRIB2-specific autoreactive clonotypes appeared among same-patient CSF and blood CD4+ clonotypes.

The TCR originated in a human donor in good health. The chain recombines TRBV19 with TRBJ1-5; no definite D call. Sample: memory (CD45RA-) CD4+ T cells from blood. The CDR3 sequence is CASSILGHDQPQHF. The CDR3 DNA follows: TGTGCCAGTAGTATCCTAGGGCACGATCAGCCCCAGCATTTT.